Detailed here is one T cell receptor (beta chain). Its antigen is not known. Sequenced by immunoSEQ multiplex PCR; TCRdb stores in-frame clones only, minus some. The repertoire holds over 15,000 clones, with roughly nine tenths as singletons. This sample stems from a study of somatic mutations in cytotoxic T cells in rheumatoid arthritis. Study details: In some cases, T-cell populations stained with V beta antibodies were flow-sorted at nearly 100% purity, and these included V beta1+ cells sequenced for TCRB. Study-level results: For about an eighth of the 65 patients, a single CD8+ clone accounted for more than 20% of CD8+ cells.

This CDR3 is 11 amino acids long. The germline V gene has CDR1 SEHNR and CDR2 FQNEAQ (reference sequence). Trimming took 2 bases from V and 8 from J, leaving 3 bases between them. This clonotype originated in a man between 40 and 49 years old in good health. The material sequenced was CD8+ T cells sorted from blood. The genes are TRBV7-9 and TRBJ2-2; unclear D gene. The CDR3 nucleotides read TGTGCCAGCAGCTTATTAGGGGAGCTGTTTTTT. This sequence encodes CASSLLGELFF.